Listed here are 18 T cell receptor beta chains from one sample, sequenced in a study of T cells after posttransplantation cyclophosphamide. Profiling relied on immunoSEQ multiplex PCR, and the TCRdb table lists in-frame clones only, not all of them. The sample contains roughly 2,700 clones, none of them singletons. Treatment was busulfan-fludarabine conditioning, a marrow graft, and cyclophosphamide on days +3 and +4. The source was PBMCs, collected after allogeneic stem cell transplant with posttransplant cyclophosphamide. The receptors stem from a female patient aged 50 to 60 who received an allogeneic stem cell transplant from a related donor, was CMV-positive, and had no GVHD. The graft donor may be the source of some T cells.

This clone was detected ten times or more. This chain uses TRBV18 with TRBJ2-1, with TRBD2 matching over 7 bases. The CDR3 extends over 14 amino acids. V trimming: 2 bases; J trimming: 3 bases; junction bases outside the gene matches: 1. Per the germline V gene, CDR1 is KGHSH and CDR2 is LQKENI. This CDR3 is CASSPGGSYNEQFF. The DNA for the CDR3 is TGTGCCAGCTCACCAGGCGGGAGCTACAATGAGCAGTTCTTC. Filled out from reference TRBV18 and TRBJ2-1, the complete variable domain reads NAGVMQNPRHLVRRRGQEARLRCSPMKGHSHVYWYRQLPEEGLKFMVYLQKENIIDESGMPKERFSAEFPKEGPSILRIQQVVRGDSAAYFCASSPGGSYNEQFFGPGTRLTVL.

This clone has at least ten counts. The V gene is TRBV2, the J gene TRBJ2-7; possible D gene TRBD1, 5 bases. Trimming removed 6 bases at V and 7 bases at J, with 19 bases between. Germline V gene lookup returns CDR1 SNHLY and CDR2 FYNNEI. This CDR3 is built from 14 residues. The CDR3 region is CASSSRTRVSEQYF. DNA for the CDR3: TGTGCCAGCAGCTCCCGGACACGGGTTTCAGAGCAGTACTTC.

By sample fraction, this clone is medium-sized. This chain links TRBV27 with TRBJ1-4, with 8 bases that match TRBD1. V dropped 6 bases and J dropped 5; count of bases not matched to a gene: 2. This CDR3 has 13 amino acids. Per germline, CDR1 MNHEY and CDR2 SMNVEV (reference sequence). CDR3 DNA sequence: TGTGCCAGCAGCCGGACAGGGAATGAAAAACTGTTTTTT. It is translated as CASSRTGNEKLFF.

This clone was seen repeatedly, ten times or more. The genes are TRBV4-1 and TRBJ1-5; D is unresolved. CDR3 length: 13 residues. With 1 base removed from V and 9 bases from J, the gap between germline ends came to 10 bases. Germline values: CDR1 MGHRA, CDR2 YSYEKL. The DNA of the CDR3 is TGCGCCAGCAGCCAAGTTAGTTCTGTGCCCCAGCATTTT. This encodes CASSQVSSVPQHF.

This clone is judged medium-sized (0.01 to 0.1%). This sequence joins TRBV10-3 and TRBJ1-1; D is ambiguous. The germline V gene encodes CDR1 ENHRY and CDR2 SYGVKD. Deletions cut 0 bases from V and 1 base from J, with 6 bases between. The CDR3 spans 14 residues. The CDR3 loop is CAISESPGNTEAFF. DNA for the CDR3: TGTGCCATCAGTGAGTCACCCGGGAACACTGAAGCTTTCTTT.

This clone was observed a few times. A much larger clone is a single base away; this may be a read error. The chain employs TRBV6-6 and TRBJ2-7, with 10 bases lining up with TRBD1. V was pared by 4 bases and J by 9 bases, with 3 bases of the junction left unmatched. Germline V CDR1 and CDR2: MNHNY, SVGAGI (reference sequence). This CDR3 spans 12 amino acids. Written as DNA, the CDR3 is TGTGCCAGCAGTTTGGGACAGGGGCTGCAGTACTTC. Amino acids: CASSLGQGLQYF.

This clone was seen ten or more times. The chain combines TRBV4-3 with TRBJ2-7, with TRBD1 as a possible D gene (6 bases). This CDR3 contains 13 residues. The germline V and J ends were trimmed by 5 bases and 6 bases, with 14 bases remaining between them. Germline CDR1 reads LGHNA; CDR2 reads YSLEER. This CDR3 reads CASSAGRGSEQYF. The CDR3 DNA follows: TGCGCCAGCAGCGCCGGCAGGGGAAGCGAGCAGTACTTC.

This clone was seen many times. The CDR3 DNA reads as TGTGCCAGCAGCCACGGACTGGATTCAGGGGAGCTGTTTTTT. Encoded protein: CASSHGLDSGELFF. The rearrangement joins TRBV4-2 to TRBJ2-2; D is possibly TRBD2 (5 bases). The V end lost 3 bases, the J end lost 8 bases, and 13 bases lay between the germline ends. The CDR3 runs to 14 residues. Per the germline V gene, CDR1 is LGHNA and CDR2 is YNFKEQ.

By share of the sample, this clone is medium-sized. The chain employs TRBV5-6 and TRBJ1-1, with D tentatively TRBD1 (5 bases). Germline V gene data show CDR1 as SGHDT and CDR2 as YYEEEE. V was clipped by 4 bases and J by 5 bases, with 12 bases between them. The CDR3 sequence is 13 residues long. CDR3 sequence: CASSHSGWTEAFF. For the CDR3, the DNA is TGTGCCAGCAGCCACTCAGGGTGGACTGAAGCTTTCTTT.

There are many counts of this clone. The chain joins TRBV27 to TRBJ2-7; 11 bases are a match to TRBD1. CDR1 and CDR2 from the germline V gene are MNHEY and SMNVEV (reference sequence). V shed 5 bases and J 3 bases; nucleotides not matched to a gene: 15. The CDR3 runs 18 residues. The CDR3 is CASSPRTGGYFSFYEQYF. The CDR3 nucleotides are TGTGCCAGCAGTCCCCGGACAGGGGGCTATTTTTCCTTCTACGAGCAGTACTTC.

This clone appeared many times. The CDR3 bases are TGTGCCAGCAGCCAGGACAGGTTGGGGCCCCAGCATTTT. Translated, it gives CASSQDRLGPQHF. The chain carries TRBV9 and TRBJ1-5, with 7 positions matching TRBD1. Trimming took 4 bases from V and 9 from J; bases not matched to a gene: 7. The CDR3 extends over 13 amino acids. Germline values: CDR1 SGDLS, CDR2 YYNGEE.

This clone is classed as medium-sized. For the CDR3, the DNA is TGTGCCAGTAGTCCCAGGGTAACCACTGAAGCTTTCTTT. Encoded protein: CASSPRVTTEAFF. This chain joins TRBV19 and TRBJ1-1, with D possibly matching TRBD1 (5 bases). CDR3 size: 13 residues. Trimming left V 5 bases short and J 4 bases short, with 11 bases between. Germline CDR1 and CDR2: LNHDA and SQIVND (reference sequence).

By its share, this clone is medium-sized (0.01 to 0.1%). The rearrangement joins TRBV27 to TRBJ1-5; D is unclear. The V gene's germline CDR1 is MNHEY and CDR2 SMNVEV (reference sequence). CDR3 length equals 18 residues. Trimming shortened V by 2 bases and J by 2 bases, and 19 bases separated the two germline ends. The CDR3 DNA follows: TGTGCCAGCAGTTTAGGGGTGCGGGGTCTTCTCGGCAATCAGCCCCAGCATTTT. This encodes CASSLGVRGLLGNQPQHF.

This clone rates as medium-sized (0.01 to 0.1%). CDR3: CASSKGTSTDTQYF. DNA for the CDR3: TGTGCCAGCAGTAAGGGGACTAGCACAGATACGCAGTATTTT. The chain combines TRBV2 with TRBJ2-3, with D possibly TRBD2 on 6 matching bases. Germline assignment: CDR1 SNHLY and CDR2 FYNNEI. The length of the CDR3 is 14 residues. V was cut by 5 bases and J by 0 bases, with 9 bases left in between.

This clone was observed at least ten times. The chain recombines TRBV5-1 with TRBJ2-1; 12 bases align to TRBD2. The CDR3 length is 15 residues. Germline CDR1 reads SGHRS; CDR2 reads YFSETQ. With 1 base clipped from V and 4 bases from J, the junction kept 0 bases outside the gene matches. CDR3 in DNA: TGCGCCAGCAGCTTGACTAGCGGGAGGTACAATGAGCAGTTCTTC. Its protein product is CASSLTSGRYNEQFF.

This clone was observed at least ten times. The J gene is TRBJ2-3, the V gene TRBV7-2; D may be TRBD2 (5 bases). Looked up from germline, CDR1 is SGHTA and CDR2 is FQGNSA. The CDR3 consists of 17 residues. V lost 2 bases and J 5 bases, leaving 20 bases between the germline ends. The CDR3 region has the DNA TGTGCCAGCAGCTTATCGTCAGCGGACCTATCGGGAGATACGCAGTATTTT. It codes for CASSLSSADLSGDTQYF.

In its sample, this clone is medium-sized (0.01 to 0.1%). V and J are TRBV9 and TRBJ2-1, with 11 bases identical to TRBD2. The CDR3 has 18 residues. After removal of 0 bases from V and 3 bases from J, the junction contained 8 bases not matched to a gene. Germline V gives CDR1 SGDLS, CDR2 YYNGEE. The CDR3 protein is CASSVGLAGRIIYNEQFF. The CDR3 DNA reads as TGTGCCAGCAGCGTAGGACTAGCGGGACGGATTATCTACAATGAGCAGTTCTTC.

This clone was observed at least ten times. V usage is TRBV2 and J usage is TRBJ2-3, with D possibly matching TRBD1 (5 bases). The CDR3 is 14 amino acids. Between the trimmed V and J ends, which lost 1 base and 3 bases, there was a span of 8 bases. Germline CDR1 and CDR2: SNHLY and FYNNEI. CDR3 loop: CASSEVAGTDTQYF. The DNA for the CDR3 is TGTGCCAGCAGTGAAGTTGCAGGGACAGATACGCAGTATTTT.